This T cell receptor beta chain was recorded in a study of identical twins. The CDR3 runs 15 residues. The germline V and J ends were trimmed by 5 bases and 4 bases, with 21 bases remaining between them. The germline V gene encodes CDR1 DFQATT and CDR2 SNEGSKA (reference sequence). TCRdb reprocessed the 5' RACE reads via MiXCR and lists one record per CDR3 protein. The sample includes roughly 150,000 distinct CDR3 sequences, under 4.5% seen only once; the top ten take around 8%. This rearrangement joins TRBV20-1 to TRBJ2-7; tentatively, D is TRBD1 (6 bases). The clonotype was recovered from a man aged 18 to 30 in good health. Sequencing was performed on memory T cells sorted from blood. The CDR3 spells CSAENYGTTGYEQYV. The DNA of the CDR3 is TGCAGTGCTGAGAACTACGGGACAACTGGATACGAGCAGTACGTC.